This paragraph covers one T cell receptor beta chain sequence. This sample is part of a study of T cells in localized non-small cell lung cancer. The germline V gene encodes CDR1 SQVTM and CDR2 ANQGSEA. The CDR3 consists of 13 residues. Trimming shortened V by 5 bases and J by 0 bases, and 10 bases separated the two germline ends. Produced via immunoSEQ multiplex PCR; TCRdb's table is partial and in-frame only. This table has tens of thousands of clones, around 80% appearing once. This material consisted of peripheral blood, taken before any cancer treatment. The chain couples TRBV29-1 to TRBJ1-1; no clear D. The clonotype originates from a male donor older than 55 with stage III squamous cell lung carcinoma. CDR3 sequence reads: CSVLGPMNTEAFF. The CDR3 coding sequence is TGCAGCGTTCTTGGCCCGATGAACACTGAAGCTTTCTTT.